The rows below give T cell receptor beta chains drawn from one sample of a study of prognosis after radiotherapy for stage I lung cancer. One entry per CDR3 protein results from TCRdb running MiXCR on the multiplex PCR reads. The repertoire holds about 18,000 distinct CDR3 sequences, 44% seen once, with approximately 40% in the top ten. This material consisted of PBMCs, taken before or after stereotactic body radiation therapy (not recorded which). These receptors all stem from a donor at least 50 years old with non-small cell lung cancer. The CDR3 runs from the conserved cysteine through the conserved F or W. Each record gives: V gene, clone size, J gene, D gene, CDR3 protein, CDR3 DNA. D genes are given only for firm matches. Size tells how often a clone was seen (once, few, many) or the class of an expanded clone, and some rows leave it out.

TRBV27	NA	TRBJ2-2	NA	CAIRPVPSDNTGELFF	TGTGCCATCAGGCCCGTCCCCAGCGACAACACCGGGGAGCTGTTTTTT
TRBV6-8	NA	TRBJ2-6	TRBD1	CASSYEGGLFGANVLTF	TGTGCCAGCAGTTACGAAGGGGGCTTGTTTGGGGCCAACGTCCTGACTTTC
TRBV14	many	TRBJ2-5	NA	CASSPPGWETQYF	TGTGCCAGCAGCCCGCCGGGCTGGGAGACCCAGTACTTC
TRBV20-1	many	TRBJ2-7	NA	CSAPTRDRYEQYF	TGCAGTGCCCCGACTAGAGATCGGTACGAGCAGTACTTC
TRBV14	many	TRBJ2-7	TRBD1	CASSQAYNRDRGGEQYF	TGTGCCAGCAGCCAAGCGTATAACCGGGACAGGGGGGGGGAGCAGTACTTC
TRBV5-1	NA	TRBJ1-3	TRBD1	CASSLGQGERNTIYF	TGCGCCAGCAGCTTGGGACAGGGGGAACGAAACACCATATATTTT
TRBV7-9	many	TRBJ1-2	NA	CASSYGAVGYTF	TGTGCCAGCAGCTATGGGGCCGTCGGCTACACCTTC
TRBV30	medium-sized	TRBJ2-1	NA	CAWSVYAVGEQFF	TGTGCCTGGAGTGTATACGCTGTGGGTGAGCAGTTCTTC
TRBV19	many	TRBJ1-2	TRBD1	CASSETQGAVEYGYTF	TGTGCCAGTTCCGAAACACAGGGGGCGGTAGAATATGGCTACACCTTC
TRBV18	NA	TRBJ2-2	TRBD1	CASSRDRSTRRNIVELFF	TGTGCCAGCTCGCGGGACAGGTCAACCCGGAGGAACATCGTGGAGCTGTTTTTT
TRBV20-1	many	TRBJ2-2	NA	CSARDFAQGRAGELFF	TGCAGTGCTAGAGATTTCGCACAGGGTAGGGCCGGGGAGCTGTTTTTT
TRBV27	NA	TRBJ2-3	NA	CASSYWGQEDTQYF	TGTGCCAGCAGTTACTGGGGTCAGGAAGATACGCAGTATTTT
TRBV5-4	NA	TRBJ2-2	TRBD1	CASSQKMGTANTGELFF	TGTGCCAGCAGCCAAAAAATGGGGACAGCGAACACCGGGGAGCTGTTTTTT
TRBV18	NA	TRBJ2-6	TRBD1	CASSRLTGDFSGANVLTF	TGTGCCAGCTCACGCTTGACAGGGGACTTCTCTGGGGCCAACGTCCTGACTTTC
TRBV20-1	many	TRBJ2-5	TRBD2	CSVTGGRETQYF	TGCAGTGTAACCGGGGGGAGGGAGACCCAGTACTTC
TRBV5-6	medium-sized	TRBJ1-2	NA	CASRITGHYGYTF	TGTGCCAGCAGGATAACAGGGCACTATGGCTACACCTTC
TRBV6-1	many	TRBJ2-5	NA	CASSQTPFGARQETQYF	TGTGCCAGCTCACAGACACCTTTCGGGGCGCGGCAAGAGACCCAGTACTTC
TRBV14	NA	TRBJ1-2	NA	CASSREGRSYTF	TGTGCCAGCAGCCGGGAGGGGAGAAGCTACACCTTC
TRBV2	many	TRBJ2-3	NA	CASSELLEGGDTQYF	TGTGCCAGCAGTGAATTGTTAGAAGGCGGGGATACGCAGTATTTT
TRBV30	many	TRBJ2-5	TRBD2	CAWTRGPGGPATQYF	TGTGCCTGGACCCGAGGCCCGGGAGGGCCGGCGACCCAGTACTTC
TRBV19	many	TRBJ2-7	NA	CASSIGTTYEQYF	TGTGCCAGTAGTATTGGGACAACCTACGAGCAGTACTTC
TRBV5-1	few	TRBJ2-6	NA	CASSTGGGAGANVLTF	TGCGCCAGCAGCACAGGTGGCGGGGCTGGGGCCAACGTCCTGACTTTC
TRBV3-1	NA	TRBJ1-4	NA	CASSQTPGTEKLFF	TGTGCCAGCAGCCAAACCCCCGGAACTGAAAAACTGTTTTTT
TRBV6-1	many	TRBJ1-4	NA	CASNLIGVTNEKLFF	TGTGCCAGCAACCTTATAGGGGTAACTAATGAAAAACTGTTTTTT
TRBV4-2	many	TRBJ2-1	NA	CASRSSHKDEQFF	TGTGCCAGCAGATCAAGCCACAAGGATGAGCAGTTCTTC
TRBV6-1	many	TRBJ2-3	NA	CASLGASGDTQYF	TGTGCCAGCTTAGGGGCGTCAGGAGATACGCAGTATTTT